A selection of T cell receptor beta chains follows, all from one sample in a study of T cells in Graves' hyperthyroidism and ophthalmopathy. MiXCR, run by TCRdb on the multiplex PCR reads, gives a single entry per CDR3 protein. In the table there are 300,000 to 350,000 distinct CDR3 sequences, around a fifth of which are singletons. Sequenced input: blood. All receptors derive from a woman between 45 and 60 years old with Graves' hyperthyroidism. Each CDR3 is given with its conserved first and last residue. A D gene is named only where the DNA matches it firmly. Not every row has a clone size; where given, it reads once, few, many or a size class.

cdr3_aa: CASSRFRGNIQYF
cdr3_nt: TGCGCCAGCAGTCGTTTCAGGGGGAACATTCAGTACTTC
v_call: TRBV5-1
j_call: TRBJ2-4
d_call: TRBD1
clone_size: many

cdr3_aa: CSARGQGDYSNQPQHF
cdr3_nt: TGCAGTGCTAGAGGTCAGGGGGATTATAGCAATCAGCCCCAGCATTTT
v_call: TRBV20-1
j_call: TRBJ1-5
d_call: TRBD1
clone_size: few

cdr3_aa: CASSDLTRGDYEQYF
cdr3_nt: TGTGCCAGCAGTGACCTGACTAGGGGGGATTACGAGCAGTACTTC
v_call: TRBV25-1
j_call: TRBJ2-7
d_call: NA
clone_size: NA

cdr3_aa: CASTGDRVTGELFF
cdr3_nt: TGCGCCAGCACCGGGGACAGGGTCACCGGGGAGCTGTTTTTT
v_call: TRBV5-1
j_call: TRBJ2-2
d_call: TRBD1
clone_size: few

cdr3_aa: CASSYSGRNTEAFF
cdr3_nt: TGTGCCAGCAGTTACTCCGGGAGGAACACTGAAGCTTTCTTT
v_call: TRBV6-6
j_call: TRBJ1-1
d_call: NA
clone_size: many

cdr3_aa: CASSAQGGRETQYF
cdr3_nt: TGCGCCAGCAGCGCCCAGGGGGGTCGGGAGACCCAGTACTTC
v_call: TRBV5-1
j_call: TRBJ2-5
d_call: NA
clone_size: NA

cdr3_aa: CSAIYSIGNTEAFF
cdr3_nt: TGCAGTGCTATATACAGTATTGGGAACACTGAAGCTTTCTTT
v_call: TRBV20-1
j_call: TRBJ1-1
d_call: NA
clone_size: NA

cdr3_aa: CSANRAWGDGYTF
cdr3_nt: TGCAGTGCGAACAGGGCTTGGGGCGATGGCTACACCTTC
v_call: TRBV20-1
j_call: TRBJ1-2
d_call: NA
clone_size: NA

cdr3_aa: CASSLVAGPREEQFF
cdr3_nt: TGTGCCAGCAGCTTAGTAGCGGGACCCCGAGAGGAGCAGTTCTTC
v_call: TRBV7-2
j_call: TRBJ2-1
d_call: TRBD2
clone_size: NA

cdr3_aa: CASTRLNSYEQYF
cdr3_nt: TGTGCCAGCACCCGACTTAACTCCTACGAGCAGTACTTC
v_call: TRBV2
j_call: TRBJ2-7
d_call: NA
clone_size: NA

cdr3_aa: CASSLGDYEQYF
cdr3_nt: TGCGCCAGCAGCTTGGGGGACTACGAGCAGTACTTC
v_call: TRBV5-1
j_call: TRBJ2-7
d_call: NA
clone_size: many

cdr3_aa: CASSPSRERFADTQYF
cdr3_nt: TGTGCCAGCTCACCAAGCAGGGAGCGATTCGCAGATACGCAGTATTTT
v_call: TRBV18
j_call: TRBJ2-3
d_call: NA
clone_size: many

cdr3_aa: CASSTPTGTGKDGYTF
cdr3_nt: TGTGCCAGCAGTACCCCCACCGGGACAGGGAAAGATGGCTACACCTTC
v_call: TRBV28
j_call: TRBJ1-2
d_call: TRBD1
clone_size: many

cdr3_aa: CASSQERRTATYGYTF
cdr3_nt: TGTGCCAGCAGCCAAGAACGCCGGACAGCCACCTATGGCTACACCTTC
v_call: TRBV14
j_call: TRBJ1-2
d_call: NA
clone_size: NA

cdr3_aa: CASSGRWGRETQYF
cdr3_nt: TGCGCCAGCAGCGGTCGTTGGGGGCGAGAGACCCAGTACTTC
v_call: TRBV4-1
j_call: TRBJ2-5
d_call: NA
clone_size: NA

cdr3_aa: CASSRRANTGELFF
cdr3_nt: TGTGCCAGCAGTAGGAGGGCCAACACCGGGGAGCTGTTTTTT
v_call: TRBV7-3
j_call: TRBJ2-2
d_call: NA
clone_size: NA

cdr3_aa: CASSLSRSPRGLLTEAFF
cdr3_nt: TGTGCCAGCAGCTTATCTCGATCACCCAGGGGGCTTCTTACTGAAGCTTTCTTT
v_call: TRBV7-6
j_call: TRBJ1-1
d_call: TRBD1
clone_size: many

cdr3_aa: CASSADRVTDTQYF
cdr3_nt: TGCGCCAGCAGCGCAGACAGGGTCACAGATACGCAGTATTTT
v_call: TRBV5-1
j_call: TRBJ2-3
d_call: TRBD1
clone_size: few

cdr3_aa: CSAPQGTRGASEQFF
cdr3_nt: TGCAGTGCCCCCCAAGGGACGCGGGGGGCCAGTGAGCAGTTCTTC
v_call: TRBV20-1
j_call: TRBJ2-1
d_call: TRBD2
clone_size: NA

cdr3_aa: CASSHGRSDYGYTF
cdr3_nt: TGTGCCAGCAGTCACGGGCGTTCCGACTATGGCTACACCTTC
v_call: TRBV2
j_call: TRBJ1-2
d_call: NA
clone_size: NA

cdr3_aa: CASSDGEGNYGYTF
cdr3_nt: TGTGCCAGCAGTGATGGAGAGGGTAACTATGGCTACACCTTC
v_call: TRBV6-1
j_call: TRBJ1-2
d_call: NA
clone_size: few

cdr3_aa: CASSLNAVNTEAFF
cdr3_nt: TGTGCCAGCAGCTTAAACGCGGTTAACACTGAAGCTTTCTTT
v_call: TRBV7-2
j_call: TRBJ1-1
d_call: NA
clone_size: NA

cdr3_aa: CASSPGQGKNSPLHF
cdr3_nt: TGTGCCAGCAGCCCCGGACAGGGAAAGAATTCACCCCTCCACTTT
v_call: TRBV9
j_call: TRBJ1-6
d_call: TRBD1
clone_size: NA

cdr3_aa: CSAGRGTRGYEQYF
cdr3_nt: TGCAGTGCTGGACGCGGGACTAGAGGATACGAGCAGTACTTC
v_call: TRBV20-1
j_call: TRBJ2-7
d_call: TRBD2
clone_size: many

cdr3_aa: CASRRDNSYNEQFF
cdr3_nt: TGTGCCAGCAGAAGGGACAACTCCTACAATGAGCAGTTCTTC
v_call: TRBV6-1
j_call: TRBJ2-1
d_call: NA
clone_size: few

cdr3_aa: CASSARNSAYNQPQHF
cdr3_nt: TGTGCCAGTAGCGCCCGGAACAGCGCCTACAATCAGCCCCAGCATTTT
v_call: TRBV19
j_call: TRBJ1-5
d_call: NA
clone_size: NA

cdr3_aa: CASSSGGAWGEQFF
cdr3_nt: TGTGCCAGCAGTAGCGGGGGGGCCTGGGGTGAGCAGTTCTTC
v_call: TRBV28
j_call: TRBJ2-1
d_call: TRBD2
clone_size: many

cdr3_aa: CASSEVSRYTDTQYF
cdr3_nt: TGTGCCAGCAGTGAAGTTTCCCGATACACAGATACGCAGTATTTT
v_call: TRBV6-1
j_call: TRBJ2-3
d_call: NA
clone_size: many

cdr3_aa: CASATDTYSPLHF
cdr3_nt: TGTGCCAGCGCGACAGATACGTATTCACCCCTCCACTTT
v_call: TRBV18
j_call: TRBJ1-6
d_call: NA
clone_size: many

cdr3_aa: CASSVAPTGSENEQFF
cdr3_nt: TGTGCCAGCAGCGTAGCCCCTACCGGGAGTGAAAATGAGCAGTTCTTC
v_call: TRBV9
j_call: TRBJ2-1
d_call: NA
clone_size: few

cdr3_aa: CASSRIIGLVANYGYTF
cdr3_nt: TGTGCCAGCAGTAGGATAATAGGCCTTGTGGCCAACTATGGCTACACCTTC
v_call: TRBV28
j_call: TRBJ1-2
d_call: NA
clone_size: many

cdr3_aa: CASSVGRFTDTQYF
cdr3_nt: TGTGCCAGCAGCGTAGGGCGGTTCACAGATACGCAGTATTTT
v_call: TRBV9
j_call: TRBJ2-3
d_call: NA
clone_size: many

cdr3_aa: CASSLAGVETQYF
cdr3_nt: TGTGCCAGCAGTTTAGCGGGAGTAGAGACCCAGTACTTC
v_call: TRBV5-1
j_call: TRBJ2-5
d_call: TRBD2
clone_size: many

cdr3_aa: CASSQGTRHTGELFF
cdr3_nt: TGTGCCAGCAGCCAAGGGACACGCCACACCGGGGAGCTGTTTTTT
v_call: TRBV3-1
j_call: TRBJ2-2
d_call: NA
clone_size: many

cdr3_aa: CASSRLDSNQPQHF
cdr3_nt: TGTGCCAGCAGTCGGCTGGATAGCAATCAGCCCCAGCATTTT
v_call: TRBV27
j_call: TRBJ1-5
d_call: NA
clone_size: NA

cdr3_aa: CATRNPLAGPYNEQFF
cdr3_nt: TGTGCCACCCGCAACCCCCTAGCGGGCCCCTACAATGAGCAGTTCTTC
v_call: TRBV28
j_call: TRBJ2-1
d_call: TRBD2
clone_size: NA

cdr3_aa: CASSQRTGVGAKNIQYF
cdr3_nt: TGTGCCAGCAGTCAACGGACAGGGGTTGGAGCCAAAAACATTCAGTACTTC
v_call: TRBV12-3/TRBV12-4
j_call: TRBJ2-4
d_call: TRBD1
clone_size: few

cdr3_aa: CASSRLVGETEAFF
cdr3_nt: TGTGCCAGCAGCAGACTAGTAGGGGAAACTGAAGCTTTCTTT
v_call: TRBV5-5
j_call: TRBJ1-1
d_call: NA
clone_size: many

cdr3_aa: CASSLWGGEINEQFF
cdr3_nt: TGCGCCAGCAGCTTGTGGGGGGGCGAAATCAATGAGCAGTTCTTC
v_call: TRBV5-1
j_call: TRBJ2-1
d_call: NA
clone_size: few

cdr3_aa: CASSSSASGEYNEQFF
cdr3_nt: TGTGCCAGCAGCTCTTCGGCCAGCGGGGAGTACAATGAGCAGTTCTTC
v_call: TRBV3-1
j_call: TRBJ2-1
d_call: TRBD2
clone_size: once

cdr3_aa: CASSQAVLNGRLFF
cdr3_nt: TGTGCCAGCAGTCAAGCCGTCCTGAATGGGAGACTGTTCTTC
v_call: TRBV6-2/TRBV6-3
j_call: TRBJ2-1
d_call: NA
clone_size: few

cdr3_aa: CASRAGTFTYEQYF
cdr3_nt: TGTGCCAGCAGAGCCGGGACTTTCACCTACGAGCAGTACTTC
v_call: TRBV12-3/TRBV12-4
j_call: TRBJ2-7
d_call: NA
clone_size: NA

cdr3_aa: CSASGTVGTGELFF
cdr3_nt: TGCAGTGCTTCCGGGACCGTGGGGACCGGGGAGCTGTTTTTT
v_call: TRBV20-1
j_call: TRBJ2-2
d_call: NA
clone_size: many

cdr3_aa: CASSNGGAAGKTQYF
cdr3_nt: TGTGCCAGCAGTAACGGGGGGGCAGCGGGAAAGACCCAGTACTTC
v_call: TRBV6-1
j_call: TRBJ2-5
d_call: TRBD2
clone_size: many

cdr3_aa: CASSPVVAGPQYF
cdr3_nt: TGTGCCAGCTCTCCTGTGGTAGCGGGACCCCAGTACTTC
v_call: TRBV18
j_call: TRBJ2-5
d_call: TRBD2
clone_size: few

cdr3_aa: CASSQKLGSTDTQYF
cdr3_nt: TGCGCCAGCAGCCAAAAACTAGGTAGCACAGATACGCAGTATTTT
v_call: TRBV4-1
j_call: TRBJ2-3
d_call: NA
clone_size: NA

cdr3_aa: CASSARDENTEAFF
cdr3_nt: TGTGCCAGCAGCGCTCGGGACGAGAACACTGAAGCTTTCTTT
v_call: TRBV7-9
j_call: TRBJ1-1
d_call: NA
clone_size: few

cdr3_aa: CAWSKGGRSNQPQHF
cdr3_nt: TGTGCCTGGAGTAAGGGAGGGAGGAGCAATCAGCCCCAGCATTTT
v_call: TRBV30
j_call: TRBJ1-5
d_call: NA
clone_size: NA

cdr3_aa: CASRIPGTMNTEAFF
cdr3_nt: TGTGCCAGCAGAATCCCCGGGACCATGAACACTGAAGCTTTCTTT
v_call: TRBV2
j_call: TRBJ1-1
d_call: NA
clone_size: NA

cdr3_aa: CASSLYGLFSNNQPQHF
cdr3_nt: TGTGCCAGCAGCTTATACGGGCTCTTCTCCAACAATCAGCCCCAGCATTTT
v_call: TRBV7-2
j_call: TRBJ1-5
d_call: NA
clone_size: many

cdr3_aa: CASSLGRDGPYEQYF
cdr3_nt: TGTGCCAGCAGCTTAGGACGGGACGGACCCTACGAGCAGTACTTC
v_call: TRBV7-9
j_call: TRBJ2-7
d_call: NA
clone_size: NA

cdr3_aa: CASGDGSVYNEQYF
cdr3_nt: TGTGCCAGCGGTGATGGTAGCGTCTACAATGAGCAGTACTTC
v_call: TRBV2
j_call: TRBJ2-7
d_call: NA
clone_size: NA

cdr3_aa: CASSLGGTRSGNEQFF
cdr3_nt: TGCGCCAGCAGCTTGGGTGGGACTAGGAGTGGTAATGAGCAGTTCTTC
v_call: TRBV5-1
j_call: TRBJ2-1
d_call: TRBD2
clone_size: many

cdr3_aa: CASSLLIIWGSPGRDSMDTQYF
cdr3_nt: TGTGCCAGCAGCTTACTCATAATTTGGGGATCACCGGGTCGGGACTCAATGGATACGCAGTATTTT
v_call: TRBV11-2
j_call: TRBJ2-3
d_call: NA
clone_size: once

cdr3_aa: CASRAPALSSTGELFF
cdr3_nt: TGTGCCAGCAGGGCCCCCGCCCTAAGTTCCACCGGGGAGCTGTTTTTT
v_call: TRBV7-9
j_call: TRBJ2-2
d_call: NA
clone_size: many